Listed below are T cell receptor beta chains from one sample, sequenced in a study of blood T cell repertoires in COVID-19. Assay used: immunoSEQ multiplex PCR; TCRdb lists only in-frame clones, some missing. The sample records more than 100,000 clones, approximately 84% being singletons. The sequenced sample consisted of peripheral blood. The receptors were gathered from a man aged 60 to 69 with acute or convalescent COVID-19. The CDR3 runs from the conserved cysteine through the conserved F or W. Fields, in order: J gene, V gene, clone size, CDR3 protein. Size tells how often a clone was seen (once, few, many) or the class of an expanded clone, and some rows leave it out.

>TRBJ2-7|TRBV10-2|NA
CASKLQALPTYEQYF
>TRBJ1-5|TRBV24-1|NA
CATSGSGDQPQHF
>TRBJ2-7|TRBV6-5|NA
CASSYPPGRVDGEQYF
>TRBJ1-5|TRBV27|NA
CASSLRQGDQPQHF
>TRBJ2-1|TRBV24-1|few
CATSDLRTAQYNEQFF
>TRBJ2-2|TRBV2|once
CASSGVLGGAGELFF
>TRBJ2-4|TRBV2|NA
CASTLAGGAAKNIQYF
>TRBJ2-1|TRBV5-4|NA
CASSLRQGAYNEQFF
>TRBJ1-2|TRBV6-2/TRBV6-3|once
CASSYYGTGYGYTF
>TRBJ1-6|TRBV6-5|NA
CASSTTGSNSPLHF
>TRBJ2-3|TRBV5-8|NA
CASLTGISTDTQYF
>TRBJ1-6|TRBV7-2|NA
CASSRTTGLEIPLHF
>TRBJ1-1|TRBV13|NA
CASSFLGGTEAFF
>TRBJ2-7|TRBV5-4|NA
CASKTAGVDEQYF
>TRBJ2-3|TRBV29-1|once
CSVRTGGTDTQYF
>TRBJ2-7|TRBV19|few
CASSPRDSSTYEQYF
>TRBJ2-3|TRBV7-7|NA
CASSLALAGADTQYF
>TRBJ2-7|TRBV9|NA
CASSVGSQGAYEQYF
>TRBJ2-3|TRBV3-1/TRBV3-2|NA
CASSHRTDTQYF
>TRBJ1-4|TRBV5-1|NA
CASSSIQGSEKLFF
>TRBJ2-2|TRBV2|NA
CASGDRDHTGELFF
>TRBJ1-1|TRBV12-5|NA
CASGPGQGVFTEAFF
>TRBJ1-2|TRBV27|NA
CASSLSGGAQDNYGYTF
>TRBJ2-3|TRBV7-2|NA
CASSLAAGGSTDTQYF
>TRBJ1-1|TRBV29-1|NA
CSVLSSGDSEAFF
>TRBJ2-1|TRBV20-1|NA
CSARGHNEQFF
>TRBJ1-6|TRBV2|NA
CASSYMKQGSSPLHF
>TRBJ2-5|TRBV3-1/TRBV3-2|NA
CASSQGTSGSGETQYF
>TRBJ2-1|TRBV4-1|once
CASSQRDRAPSSYNEQFF
>TRBJ1-2|TRBV27|NA
CASRTGQHYGYTF
>TRBJ2-5|TRBV9|once
CASSGGQVGSYQETQYF
>TRBJ2-2|TRBV19|NA
CASYDRGRAGATGELFF
>TRBJ2-5|TRBV5-4|NA
CASSSYGQETQYF
>TRBJ2-7|TRBV23-1|few
CASSQSSSGDSYEQYF
>TRBJ1-5|TRBV12-3/TRBV12-4|NA
CASSRLGGQPQHF
>TRBJ2-6|TRBV29-1|NA
CSVVRLAGGPGANVLTF
>TRBJ2-2|TRBV5-1|NA
CASRVGQGLNGELFF
>TRBJ1-2|TRBV5-1|NA
CASSLVSQSASNYGYTF
>TRBJ1-1|TRBV5-1|NA
CASSRATGGTEAFF
>TRBJ2-1|TRBV5-1|NA
CASRGLAGVYNEQFF
>TRBJ2-2|TRBV3-1/TRBV3-2|NA
CASSQASPGGYTGELFF
>TRBJ2-1|TRBV30|NA
CAWRTLAGPGDEQFF
>TRBJ1-1|TRBV5-1|NA
CASSDPARDIRFEAFF
>TRBJ1-2|TRBV19|few
CASSLGLANYGYTF
>TRBJ2-1|TRBV6-5|few
CASSRTQGWEQFF
>TRBJ2-5|TRBV7-9|NA
CASSTNAGLETQYF
>TRBJ1-2|TRBV19|NA
CASSSPPGQGFAYGYTF
>TRBJ2-2|TRBV7-3|NA
CASRPRGGTIPTRNTGELFF
>TRBJ2-7|TRBV3-1/TRBV3-2|NA
CASSTTSGGYEQYF
>TRBJ2-6|TRBV19|NA
CASSAQGAGANVLTF
>TRBJ1-2|TRBV2|NA
CASSVEAWGYTF
>TRBJ2-5|TRBV18|NA
CASSPLWDRGQETQYF
>TRBJ1-3|TRBV5-4|NA
CASSPGRSSGNTIYF
>TRBJ2-3|TRBV5-1|once
CASSFRGVDTDTQYF
>TRBJ2-3|TRBV9|NA
CASSVGLASDTQYF
>TRBJ2-7|TRBV6-5|NA
CATGTEIYEQYF
>TRBJ2-3|TRBV11-2|NA
CASTEGGGTDTQYF